The 18 T cell receptor beta chains in this list originate from one sample, sequenced in a study. MiXCR was run by TCRdb on the 5' RACE reads, yielding one entry per CDR3 protein. The sample lists 55,000 or so distinct CDR3 sequences; roughly 20% were seen once. Cells sorted as Tregs were CD4+, CD25+ and CD127-/low. The sequenced material came from tumor-infiltrating Tregs sorted from the breast tumor. Source of these receptors: a female donor with breast cancer.

The chain carries TRBV5-1 and TRBJ2-7, with D tentatively TRBD2 (6 bases). Germline CDR1 is SGHRS and CDR2 is YFSETQ. The CDR3 is 14 residues long. V was cut by 5 bases and J by 2 bases, with 14 bases left in between. CDR3: CASSKSGPTYEQYF. The CDR3, as DNA: TGCGCCAGCAGTAAGAGCGGGCCCACCTACGAGCAGTACTTC. The full variable domain, with the rest looked up from reference TRBV5-1 and TRBJ2-7, is KAGVTQTPRYLIKTRGQQVTLSCSPISGHRSVSWYQQTPGQGLQFLFEYFSETQRNKGNFPGRFSGRQFSNSRSEMNVSTLELGDSALYLCASSKSGPTYEQYFGPGTRLTVT.

This clonotype was detected many times. The CDR3 bases are TGTGCCAGCAGCCCACAGGGGGTGTCTGAAAAACTGTTTTTT. Its protein product is CASSPQGVSEKLFF. The gene calls are TRBV11-2 and TRBJ1-4; 8 bases line up with TRBD1. V trimming: 5 bases; J trimming: 7 bases; junction bases outside the gene matches: 6. The CDR3 covers 14 residues. The germline CDR1 and CDR2 sequences are SGHAT and FQNNGV.

This clonotype was seen only a few times. The rearrangement links TRBV12-3 or TRBV12-4 to TRBJ2-6; 9 nucleotides agree with TRBD2. CDR3 length: 16 residues. Trimming removed 5 bases from V and 4 bases from J; junction bases left unmatched: 6. The CDR3 DNA is TGTGCCAGCAGTCCTGGACTAGCGAGAGGGGCCAACGTCCTGACTTTC. Translating it yields CASSPGLARGANVLTF.

The chain uses TRBV2 and TRBJ1-2; possibly TRBD1 for D (5 bases). Germline lookup yields CDR1 SNHLY and CDR2 FYNNEI. Trimming took off 3 bases at V and 9 bases at J, with 20 bases between the two ends. The CDR3 loop spans 15 amino acids. The CDR3: CASSDQGARGGSYTF. For the CDR3, the DNA is TGTGCCAGCAGTGACCAGGGTGCTCGGGGAGGTAGCTACACCTTC.

The table lists this clonotype with a few counts. The chain links TRBV3-1 to TRBJ1-1, with D tentatively TRBD1 (5 bases). V shed 1 base and J shed 10 bases, with 16 bases lying between them. Germline V gives CDR1 LGHDT, CDR2 YNNKEL (reference sequence). The CDR3 totals 14 residues. The CDR3 spells CASSQAGARRAAFF. The CDR3 DNA is TGTGCCAGCAGCCAAGCTGGGGCGAGGCGTGCAGCTTTCTTT.

This clonotype was recorded many times. CDR3 loop: CSAKGRSANYGYTF. CDR3 nucleotide sequence: TGCAGTGCCAAAGGGAGGTCGGCCAACTATGGCTACACCTTC. The chain uses TRBV20-1 and TRBJ1-2, with D unresolved. The CDR3 loop spans 14 amino acids. The germline V gene encodes CDR1 DFQATT and CDR2 SNEGSKA (reference sequence). The germline V and J ends were trimmed by 6 bases and 2 bases, with 16 bases remaining between them.

V usage is TRBV7-9 and J usage is TRBJ2-2; D not resolved. V dropped 1 base and J dropped 4 bases, with 7 bases sitting between them. The CDR3 spans 14 residues. Per the germline V gene, CDR1 is SEHNR and CDR2 is FQNEAQ (reference sequence). Written as DNA, the CDR3 is TGTGCCAGCAGCTTAGAGGCCGCCACCGGGGAGCTGTTTTTT. Translated, it gives CASSLEAATGELFF.

On this clonotype: An end of the junction does not agree with germline; a read error may underlie this. The chain joins TRBV12-3 or TRBV12-4 to TRBJ1-4; the match to TRBD1 covers 7 bases. The CDR3 contains 15 residues. CDR3 bases: TGTGCCAGCAGTTTCGCGGGACAGTCTAATGAAAAACTGTTCTTT. Translation gives CASSFAGQSNEKLFF.

In its sample, this clonotype was seen a few times. The chain has TRBV7-2 and TRBJ1-6; a possible D gene is TRBD1 (5 bases). The V gene's germline CDR1 is SGHTA and CDR2 FQGNSA. There are 15 residues in the CDR3. The V end lost 3 bases, the J end lost 0 bases, and 6 bases lay between the germline ends. Written as DNA, the CDR3 is TGTGCCAGCAGCTTTGGGGGCTCCTATAATTCACCCCTCCACTTT. Its translation: CASSFGGSYNSPLHF.

Ten or more counts support this clonotype. The V and J genes are TRBV7-2 and TRBJ2-3; 9 bases align to TRBD2. Per germline, CDR1 SGHTA and CDR2 FQGNSA. This CDR3 comprises 18 residues. V gave up 2 bases and J gave up 0 bases; unmatched junction bases: 9. The CDR3 region is CASSLSTVAGGSTDTQYF. CDR3 DNA sequence: TGTGCCAGCAGCTTATCGACCGTGGCGGGGGGGAGCACAGATACGCAGTATTTT. The variable domain in full, with the rest retrieved from reference TRBV7-2 and TRBJ2-3, is GAGVSQSPSNKVTEKGKDVELRCDPISGHTALYWYRQSLGQGLEFLIYFQGNSAPDKSGLPSDRFSAERTGGSVSTLTIQRTQQEDSAVYLCASSLSTVAGGSTDTQYFGPGTRLTVL.

There are many counts of this clonotype. The chain employs TRBV29-1 and TRBJ1-4; D is undetermined. Germline lookup yields CDR1 SQVTM and CDR2 ANQGSEA. V was clipped by 4 bases and J by 4 bases, with 10 bases between them. This CDR3 region has 13 residues. The CDR3 sequence: CSVASPLNEKLFF. Written as DNA, the CDR3 is TGCAGCGTTGCATCGCCGCTTAATGAAAAACTGTTTTTT.

The chain combines TRBV9 with TRBJ1-2; D may be TRBD1 (5 bases). The CDR3 totals 14 residues. Trimming took 0 bases from V and 1 from J, leaving 7 bases between them. Germline values: CDR1 SGDLS, CDR2 YYNGEE. The CDR3 sequence: CASSVAQGNYGYTF. CDR3 DNA sequence: TGTGCCAGCAGCGTAGCGCAGGGTAACTATGGCTACACCTTC. Based on the CDR3 plus reference TRBV9 and TRBJ1-2, the full variable domain is DSGVTQTPKHLITATGQRVTLRCSPRSGDLSVYWYQQSLDQGLQFLIQYYNGEERAKGNILERFSAQQFPDLHSELNLSSLELGDSALYFCASSVAQGNYGYTFGSGTRLTVV.

This clonotype is medium-sized in the sample. V and J are TRBV7-3 and TRBJ2-2; unclear D gene. Germline V gene lookup returns CDR1 SGHTA and CDR2 FQGTGA. With 5 bases removed from V and 2 bases from J, the gap between germline ends came to 6 bases. This CDR3 contains 13 residues. Written as DNA, the CDR3 is TGTGCCAGCAGCCCATACAACACCGGGGAGCTGTTTTTT. Translated: CASSPYNTGELFF.

The V and J genes are TRBV5-1 and TRBJ1-6; D uncertain. The CDR3 is 15 amino acids. Per germline, CDR1 SGHRS and CDR2 YFSETQ. V was clipped by 0 bases and J by 7 bases, with 11 bases between them. CDR3 region: CASSLDLKPNSPLHF. Here the CDR3 DNA reads TGCGCCAGCAGCTTGGATCTAAAGCCAAATTCACCCCTCCACTTT. Variable domain in full (rest from reference TRBV5-1 and TRBJ1-6): KAGVTQTPRYLIKTRGQQVTLSCSPISGHRSVSWYQQTPGQGLQFLFEYFSETQRNKGNFPGRFSGRQFSNSRSEMNVSTLELGDSALYLCASSLDLKPNSPLHFGNGTRLTVT.

The V and J genes are TRBV12-3 or TRBV12-4 and TRBJ2-3; D call uncertain. Trimming removed 6 bases at V and 1 base at J, with 11 bases between. The CDR3 runs 14 residues. CDR3 nucleotide sequence: TGTGCCAGCAGCTATGTGGTCGGCACAGATACGCAGTATTTT. It is translated as CASSYVVGTDTQYF.

This clonotype has at least ten counts. This chain uses TRBV7-2 with TRBJ2-5; D is possibly TRBD2 (5 bases). The germline V and J ends were trimmed by 6 bases and 0 bases, with 8 bases remaining between them. This CDR3 is built from 13 residues. Germline V CDR1 and CDR2: SGHTA, FQGNSA. As DNA, the CDR3 is TGTGCCAGCAGGAGAGGGTACCAAGAGACCCAGTACTTC. Residues: CASRRGYQETQYF. The full variable domain, in which reference TRBV7-2 and TRBJ2-5 provide the parts outside the CDR3, is GAGVSQSPSNKVTEKGKDVELRCDPISGHTALYWYRQSLGQGLEFLIYFQGNSAPDKSGLPSDRFSAERTGGSVSTLTIQRTQQEDSAVYLCASRRGYQETQYFGPGTRLLVL.

The chain combines TRBV7-8 with TRBJ2-5; D perhaps matches TRBD2 (5 bases). V lost 2 bases, J lost 2 bases, and 12 bases lay in between. Germline lookup yields CDR1 SGHVS and CDR2 FQNEAQ. This CDR3 has 15 amino acids. CDR3 in amino acids: CASSLRRQIQETQYF. The CDR3 DNA reads as TGTGCCAGCAGCTTAAGGAGGCAAATTCAAGAGACCCAGTACTTC.

The rearrangement links TRBV5-1 to TRBJ1-5; 8 bases agree with TRBD1. The germline gives CDR1 SGHRS, CDR2 YFSETQ. V was clipped by 0 bases and J by 4 bases; unmatched bases: 3. The CDR3 contains 15 residues. CDR3 loop: CASSLEGQGNQPQHF. In nucleotides, the CDR3 is TGCGCCAGCAGCTTGGAAGGACAGGGAAATCAGCCCCAGCATTTT. Variable domain in full (rest from reference TRBV5-1 and TRBJ1-5): KAGVTQTPRYLIKTRGQQVTLSCSPISGHRSVSWYQQTPGQGLQFLFEYFSETQRNKGNFPGRFSGRQFSNSRSEMNVSTLELGDSALYLCASSLEGQGNQPQHFGDGTRLSIL.